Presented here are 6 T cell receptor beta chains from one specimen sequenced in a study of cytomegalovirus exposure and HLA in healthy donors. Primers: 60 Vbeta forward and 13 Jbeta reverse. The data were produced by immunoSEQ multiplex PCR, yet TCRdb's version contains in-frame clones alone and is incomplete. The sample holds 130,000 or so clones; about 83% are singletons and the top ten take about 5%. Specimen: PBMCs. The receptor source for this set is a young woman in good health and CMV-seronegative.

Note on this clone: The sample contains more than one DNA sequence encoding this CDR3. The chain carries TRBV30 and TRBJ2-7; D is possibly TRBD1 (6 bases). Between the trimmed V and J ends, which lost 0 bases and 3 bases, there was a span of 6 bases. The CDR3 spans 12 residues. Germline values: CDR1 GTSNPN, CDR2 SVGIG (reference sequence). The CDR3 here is CAWSVGGYEQYF. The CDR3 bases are TGTGCCTGGAGTGTAGGGGGCTACGAGCAGTACTTC.

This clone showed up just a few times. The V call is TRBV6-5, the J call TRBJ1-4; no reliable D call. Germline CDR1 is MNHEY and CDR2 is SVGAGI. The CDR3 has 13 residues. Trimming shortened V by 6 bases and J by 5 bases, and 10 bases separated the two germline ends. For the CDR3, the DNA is TGTGCCAGCAGCCAGGACTCGAATGAAAAACTGTTTTTT. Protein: CASSQDSNEKLFF.

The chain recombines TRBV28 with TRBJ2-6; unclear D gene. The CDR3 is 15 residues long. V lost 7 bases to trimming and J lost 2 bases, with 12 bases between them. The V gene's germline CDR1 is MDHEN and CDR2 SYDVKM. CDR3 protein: CASNSAVPGANVLTF. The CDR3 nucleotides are TGTGCCAGCAATTCTGCAGTCCCTGGGGCCAACGTCCTGACTTTC.

CDR3 in amino acids: CATSRGSSKWETQYF. The CDR3 DNA is TGTGCCACCAGCAGAGGTTCGAGTAAATGGGAGACCCAGTACTTC. The chain has TRBV15 and TRBJ2-5; no reliable D call. The CDR3 loop spans 15 amino acids. CDR1 and CDR2 from the germline V gene are LNHNV and YYDKDF (reference sequence). Trimming took off 1 base at V and 5 bases at J, with 14 bases between the two ends.

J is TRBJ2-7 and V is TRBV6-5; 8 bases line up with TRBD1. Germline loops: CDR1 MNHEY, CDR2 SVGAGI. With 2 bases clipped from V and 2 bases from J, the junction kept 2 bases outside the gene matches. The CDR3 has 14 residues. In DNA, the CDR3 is TGTGCCAGCAGTTACGACAGGGGAACCTACGAGCAGTACTTC. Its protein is CASSYDRGTYEQYF.

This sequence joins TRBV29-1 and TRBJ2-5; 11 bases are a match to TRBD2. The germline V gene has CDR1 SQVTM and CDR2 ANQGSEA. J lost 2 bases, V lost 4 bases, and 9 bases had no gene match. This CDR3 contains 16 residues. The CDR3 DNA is TGCAGCGTTGTTTCTGGGACTAGCGGACCGCAAGAGACCCAGTACTTC. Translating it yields CSVVSGTSGPQETQYF. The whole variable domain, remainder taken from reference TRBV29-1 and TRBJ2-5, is SAVISQKPSRDICQRGTSLTIQCQVDSQVTMMFWYRQQPGQSLTLIATANQGSEATYESGFVIDKFPISRPNLTFSTLTVSNMSPEDSSIYLCSVVSGTSGPQETQYFGPGTRLLVL.